The 3 T cell receptor beta chains presented below share a single source sample, sequenced in a study of Ad26.COV2.S vaccination and SARS-CoV-2 variants. This sample's treatment: 15 to 20 received Ad26.COV2.S at low or high dose, single or two shots; 5 received placebo; per-sample allocation not given. Samples analyzed were those drawn on day 63 after the first vaccine or placebo injection. The repertoire was sequenced with immunoSEQ multiplex PCR; TCRdb's copy has only in-frame clones and lacks some. The repertoire has about 440,000 clones, 70% to 90% of them found once; the top ten carry around 13%. Here the sequenced sample was peripheral blood, taken in a trial of Ad26.COV2.S vaccine versus placebo. The receptors were sampled from a person between 18 and 60 years old who received the Ad26.COV2.S COVID-19 vaccine or a placebo.

The rearrangement links TRBV28 to TRBJ2-7, with TRBD1 matching 10 bases. Germline CDR1 reads MDHEN; CDR2 reads SYDVKM. Losses at the gene ends were 6 bases for V and 4 bases for J; bases not matched to a gene: 9. This CDR3 contains 15 residues. The CDR3 sequence is CASSQTGTGEYEQYF. In DNA form, the CDR3 reads TGTGCCAGCAGCCAGACCGGGACAGGGGAATACGAGCAGTACTTC.

CDR3 sequence: CASSPSRWAEQFF. In nucleotides, the CDR3 is TGTGCCAGCAGTCCTAGTCGGTGGGCTGAGCAGTTCTTC. J is TRBJ2-1 and V is TRBV6-5; D call uncertain. V gave up 5 bases and J gave up 9 bases, with 14 bases separating them. This CDR3 comprises 13 residues. Germline loops: CDR1 MNHEY, CDR2 SVGAGI.

V is TRBV6-5 and J is TRBJ2-1; possibly TRBD2 for D (6 bases). From germline, CDR1 is MNHEY and CDR2 SVGAGI. The length of the CDR3 is 13 residues. Trimming cost V 6 bases and J 8 bases, with 14 bases left between them. The CDR3 DNA follows: TGTGCCAGCAGGGGACGGGAGTACTATGAGCAGTTCTTC. This gives the protein CASRGREYYEQFF.